This TCR beta chain emerged from a study of PD-1 blockade in classical Hodgkin lymphoma (dated by TCRdb to the early 2020s). For the wider study: Nivolumab dosing was 3 mg/kg intravenously every 2 weeks, continuing until either disease progression or unacceptable toxicity. The study used CyTOF and TCR beta sequencing to define a peripheral blood immune signature of response to PD-1 blockade in classical Hodgkin lymphoma. The paper as a whole reports these results and caveats: Patients starting nivolumab less than 1 year after ASCT had lower diversity and were excluded from later analyses to avoid confounding by immune reconstitution. By C4D1, a significant rise was seen in CD4+ TCR diversity but not in CD8+ TCR diversity (p=0.0027 vs p=0.16), and the rise was most apparent among complete responders (p=0.02). Baseline TCR diversity was reported as lower in newly diagnosed patients than in healthy donors, and lower still in relapsed/refractory patients. The study covered only a single clinical trial cohort, and the causes of the repertoire differences, possibly disease activity or prior therapy, were still not defined. Among trial patients, those achieving complete response had baseline diversity similar to that of newly diagnosed patients, while diversity was significantly lower in partial responders and progressors.

The Qiagen DNeasy kit was used to extract genomic DNA from unsorted PBMCs and from the negatively selected CD4+ and CD8+ fractions. TCR beta CDR3 regions were amplified by immunoSEQ multiplex PCR using primers annealing to V and J segments. A synthetic immune receptor repertoire was used to minimize amplification bias, and any residual bias was removed computationally once sequencing was done. The authors processed their data as follows. Custom Python scripts were used to quantify repertoire diversity as the Shannon entropy index. The unsorted, CD4+ and CD8+ repertoires were each analyzed separately, with the exception of combined analyses, where CD4+ and CD8+ sequences were merged in silico. A clone counted as expanded when the clone's frequency after treatment rose at least 2-fold relative to C1D1, and clones undetected at baseline were given a pseudocount of 0.5. Clones with 0 or 1 copy at C1D1 were defined as singleton clones, while clones with 2 or more copies were defined as non-singleton clones. By matching protein sequences in sorted samples from the same patient, clones expanded in unsorted samples were annotated as CD4+, CD8+ or unknown. Wilcoxon tests on paired samples were used to test changes in diversity from C1D1 to C4D1. As stored in TCRdb, this immuneACCESS dataset retains in-frame rearrangements with V and J assigned. A fraction of the clones does not appear; measured against another copy, unresolved V genes explain less than half of the discrepancy, and the remainder lacks a known reason. V and J calls and clone size come straight from that table; D and trimming were deduced from the DNA. This sample is represented by 30,000 to 40,000 clones; around 76% of them were singletons. Roughly 15% of the sample comes from the top ten.

A note on this clone: Its binding antigen is unknown. Base-call qualities are not available, and no considerably larger clone is one nucleotide away.

The time point label, read with the paper, signifies: cycle 2 day 1 (C2D1) of nivolumab. Every trial patient had relapsed after autologous stem cell transplantation, and cohorts A, B and C differed in prior brentuximab vedotin exposure. The trial cohort was composed of about 60 patients with relapsed/refractory classical Hodgkin lymphoma, for whom complete response, partial response or progressive disease was recorded as best overall response. Single-agent nivolumab was administered to trial patients in the multi-cohort phase II CheckMate 205 trial. An independent review committee assessed best overall response by applying the 2007 International Working Group response criteria. Trial PBMCs were collected just before the start of nivolumab (C1D1) and during therapy at cycle 2 day 1 and cycle 4 day 1. Peripheral blood was collected in 8 mL Vacutainer Cell Preparation Tubes, from which PBMCs were isolated by centrifugation and then cryopreserved.

The CDR3 starts with the cysteine, ends with the phenylalanine, and has 16 residues. Kept here is only the CDR3 DNA, which spans 48 bases and is read in frame from base 1. Unmatched junction bases come to 7, with V trimmed by 8 bases and J by 0 bases. According to the germline V gene, CDR1 reads MGHDK and CDR2 reads SYGVNS. Sequencing was performed on peripheral blood mononuclear cells (PBMCs), taken before the second cycle of nivolumab. The rearranged chain carries TRBV25-1 and TRBJ2-3, with TRBD2 matching 11 junction bases. This receptor was obtained from a human donor with classical Hodgkin lymphoma. The nucleotides are TGTGCCAGCTCGCCTCGACTAGCGGGGAGCACAGATACGCAGTATTTT. It encodes CASSPRLAGSTDTQYF.